The 28 T cell receptor beta chains reported below all come from one sample, sequenced in a study of T cells after yellow fever vaccination. TCRdb re-called the 5' RACE reads with MiXCR, one entry per CDR3 protein. The top ten clones hold roughly a sixth of a sample with 400,000 to 450,000 distinct CDR3 sequences, roughly a sixth of them seen once. Specimen: PBMCs, collected before the yellow fever booster vaccination. The origin of the receptors is a young man who received the YFV17D yellow fever vaccine.

This clonotype was detected a few times. V is TRBV7-2 and J is TRBJ2-2; D unresolved. CDR1 SGHTA and CDR2 FQGNSA come from the germline V gene. Trimming took off 1 base at V and 2 bases at J, with 11 bases between the two ends. This CDR3 is 16 amino acids long. The CDR3 protein is CASSLESALNTGELFF. For the CDR3, the DNA is TGTGCCAGCAGCTTAGAAAGTGCCCTTAACACCGGGGAGCTGTTTTTT. Looking up the rest from reference TRBV7-2 and TRBJ2-2 gives the full variable domain: GAGVSQSPSNKVTEKGKDVELRCDPISGHTALYWYRQSLGQGLEFLIYFQGNSAPDKSGLPSDRFSAERTGGSVSTLTIQRTQQEDSAVYLCASSLESALNTGELFFGEGSRLTVL.

CDR3 nucleotides: TGTGCCAGCAGCCGATACGCAGGGAGTGAGAATGAGCAGTTCTTC. Translated: CASSRYAGSENEQFF. V is TRBV11-3 and J is TRBJ2-1; D tentatively fits TRBD1 or TRBD2 (5 bases each). With 5 bases removed from V and 7 bases from J, the gap between germline ends came to 18 bases. CDR1 is SGHNT and CDR2 is YENEEA in the germline V gene. There are 15 residues in the CDR3. The full variable domain, with the rest looked up from reference TRBV11-3 and TRBJ2-1, is EAGVVQSPRYKIIEKKQPVAFWCNPISGHNTLYWYLQNLGQGPELLIRYENEEAVDDSQLPKDRFSAERLKGVDSTLKIQPAELGDSAVYLCASSRYAGSENEQFFGPGTRLTVL.

This clonotype turned up a few times. The CDR3 spells CSAQGDSNQPQHF. As DNA, the CDR3 is TGCAGTGCTCAGGGGGATAGCAATCAGCCCCAGCATTTT. The rearrangement links TRBV20-1 to TRBJ1-5; 7 bases line up with TRBD1. CDR1 and CDR2 (germline): DFQATT, SNEGSKA (reference sequence). V was clipped by 5 bases and J by 0 bases; unmatched bases: 1. This CDR3 spans 13 amino acids.

The chain's CDR3 is CASSYVAGEQPQHF. The DNA for the CDR3 is TGTGCCAGCAGTTACGTTGCAGGGGAGCAGCCCCAGCATTTT. The chain is built from TRBV6-6 and TRBJ1-5, with a possible D match to TRBD1 (6 bases). This CDR3 has 14 residues. V was trimmed by 2 bases and J by 7 bases, leaving 12 bases between them. CDR1 MNHNY and CDR2 SVGAGI come from the germline V gene (reference sequence).

This clonotype was picked up a small number of times. The chain is built from TRBV7-3 and TRBJ2-3; possibly TRBD1 for D (5 bases). This CDR3 region has 15 residues. Germline V gives CDR1 SGHTA, CDR2 FQGTGA. Trimming removed 5 bases at V and 1 base at J, with 13 bases between. The CDR3 spells CASSAHQGGTDTQYF. The CDR3 region has the DNA TGTGCCAGCAGCGCTCACCAGGGTGGCACAGATACGCAGTATTTT.

This clonotype was counted only a few times. The chain uses TRBV12-3 or TRBV12-4 and TRBJ1-1, with a tentative D call TRBD1 (5 bases). V lost 7 bases and J lost 0, with 18 bases in between. The CDR3 sequence is 16 residues long. CDR3 bases: TGTGCCAGCACCGAATTAAAGGGGTTTATGAACACTGAAGCTTTCTTT. It translates to CASTELKGFMNTEAFF.

This clonotype was counted a few times. The J gene is TRBJ1-2, the V gene TRBV4-1, with D tentatively TRBD1 (5 bases). Germline values: CDR1 MGHRA, CDR2 YSYEKL. The length of the CDR3 is 14 residues. Trimming pared 1 base from V and 2 bases from J, leaving 8 bases between. The CDR3 coding sequence is TGCGCCAGCAGCCAAGCCGGGACCAACTATGGCTACACCTTC. It yields the protein CASSQAGTNYGYTF.

The V and J genes are TRBV10-3 and TRBJ2-1; no clear D gene. CDR3 length: 13 amino acids. Germline CDR1 is ENHRY and CDR2 is SYGVKD. The ends were cut back, 6 bases at V and 5 bases at J, with 11 bases in the middle. CDR3 amino acids: CAIRGLDDNEQFF. The CDR3 bases are TGTGCCATCAGGGGCCTAGATGACAATGAGCAGTTCTTC.

There are a few counts of this clonotype. The gene calls are TRBV4-1 and TRBJ2-3; D might be TRBD2 (6 bases). Trimming took off 1 base at V and 2 bases at J, with 10 bases between the two ends. CDR3 length equals 15 residues. Looked up from germline, CDR1 is MGHRA and CDR2 is YSYEKL. In DNA, the CDR3 is TGCGCCAGCAGCCAAGGGACGGGGGTCACAGATACGCAGTATTTT. Protein sequence: CASSQGTGVTDTQYF.

The chain carries TRBV24-1 and TRBJ1-2; D call uncertain. There are 13 residues in the CDR3. V was shortened by 0 bases and J by 8 bases, with 9 bases between the two germline ends. From germline, CDR1 is KGHDR and CDR2 SFDVKD. The CDR3 DNA reads as TGTGCCACCAGTGATTTGACAGCGGGGGGCTACACCTTC. This translates into CATSDLTAGGYTF.

This clonotype was counted a few times. The rearrangement links TRBV9 to TRBJ2-2; possibly TRBD1 or TRBD2 for D (5 bases each). Deletions cut 4 bases from V and 0 bases from J, with 19 bases between. The CDR3 contains 18 residues. Germline CDR1 reads SGDLS; CDR2 reads YYNGEE. The CDR3 loop is CASSPRGRGNANTGELFF. As DNA, the CDR3 is TGTGCCAGCAGCCCCAGAGGTCGGGGCAACGCGAACACCGGGGAGCTGTTTTTT. The full variable domain, its missing parts supplied by reference TRBV9 and TRBJ2-2, is DSGVTQTPKHLITATGQRVTLRCSPRSGDLSVYWYQQSLDQGLQFLIQYYNGEERAKGNILERFSAQQFPDLHSELNLSSLELGDSALYFCASSPRGRGNANTGELFFGEGSRLTVL.

V gene TRBV6-2 or TRBV6-3 combines with J gene TRBJ2-5; tentatively, D is TRBD1 (6 bases). The CDR3 is 16 residues long. Trimming cost V 9 bases and J 2 bases, with 22 bases left between them. Germline loops: CDR1 MNHEY, CDR2 SVGEGT. The CDR3 region is CASQPLEDSQQETQYF. The CDR3 nucleotides read TGTGCCAGTCAGCCTCTTGAGGACAGTCAGCAAGAGACCCAGTACTTC.

This clonotype was observed many times. The genes are TRBV4-1 and TRBJ2-7; D unresolved. V gave up 0 bases and J gave up 1 base, with 10 bases separating them. The CDR3 length is 15 residues. CDR1 is MGHRA and CDR2 is YSYEKL in the germline V gene. CDR3: CASSQERAGSYEQYV. As DNA, the CDR3 is TGCGCCAGCAGCCAAGAAAGGGCAGGATCCTACGAGCAGTACGTC.

The rearrangement joins TRBV3-1 to TRBJ2-3, with TRBD2 as a possible D gene (6 bases). Trimming took 4 bases from V and 2 from J, leaving 22 bases between them. The germline gives CDR1 LGHDT, CDR2 YNNKEL (reference sequence). The CDR3 extends over 18 amino acids. The CDR3 nucleotides are TGTGCCAGCAGCCGTACCAAGATTTTACTAGCAGACACAGATACGCAGTATTTT. Translation: CASSRTKILLADTDTQYF.

This clonotype was detected only a few times. The chain joins TRBV4-1 to TRBJ2-3; TRBD2 agrees at 13 bases. The CDR3 has 19 residues. With 1 base clipped from V and 2 bases from J, the junction kept 9 bases outside the gene matches. The germline V gene encodes CDR1 MGHRA and CDR2 YSYEKL. CDR3 region: CASSQVFTGLAGSTDTQYF. The CDR3 region has the DNA TGCGCCAGCAGCCAAGTCTTTACGGGACTAGCGGGGTCCACAGATACGCAGTATTTT.

The rearrangement uses TRBV20-1 and TRBJ2-7; the match to TRBD1 covers 9 bases. The junction had 11 bases not matched to a gene; V was cut back by 0 bases and J by 5 bases. The CDR3 loop spans 16 amino acids. The germline V gene encodes CDR1 DFQATT and CDR2 SNEGSKA (reference sequence). The CDR3 protein is CSAREGTGSVVDEQYV. Written as DNA, the CDR3 is TGCAGTGCTAGAGAGGGGACAGGGAGCGTCGTGGACGAGCAGTACGTC.

V gene TRBV30 combines with J gene TRBJ2-7, with 9 nucleotides matching TRBD1. This CDR3 region has 14 residues. V gave up 3 bases and J gave up 3 bases; unmatched junction bases: 6. Germline CDR1 GTSNPN, CDR2 SVGIG (reference sequence). CDR3 sequence (DNA): TGTGCCTGGAGGCGAAAGACAGGGGGCTACGAGCAGTACTTC. Translating gives CAWRRKTGGYEQYF.

CDR3 nucleotide sequence: TGCGCCAGCAGCTTGGTAGGGATGGACGCAGATACGCAGTATTTT. This sequence encodes CASSLVGMDADTQYF. The chain employs TRBV5-1 and TRBJ2-3; no definite D call. Germline values: CDR1 SGHRS, CDR2 YFSETQ. Deletions cut 0 bases from V and 4 bases from J, with 12 bases between. The CDR3 is 15 amino acids.

V gene TRBV20-1 combines with J gene TRBJ1-4; 8 bases line up with TRBD1. Looked up from germline, CDR1 is DFQATT and CDR2 is SNEGSKA (reference sequence). After removal of 0 bases from V and 5 bases from J, the junction contained 2 bases not matched to a gene. CDR3 size: 14 residues. The CDR3 DNA sequence: TGCAGTGCTAGAGATACAGGGGGAAATGAAAAACTGTTTTTT. It specifies CSARDTGGNEKLFF.

CDR3 sequence (DNA): TGTGCCACCAGCAGAGATACTGAGACCCAGTACTTC. Residues: CATSRDTETQYF. V and J are TRBV15 and TRBJ2-5; D is unresolved. CDR1 is LNHNV, CDR2 YYDKDF, per germline (reference sequence). V lost 0 bases and J 5 bases, leaving 4 bases between the germline ends. CDR3 length: 12 amino acids.

This clonotype was seen a few times. The chain carries TRBV12-3 or TRBV12-4 and TRBJ2-5; either TRBD1 or TRBD2 may fit D (6 bases each). This CDR3 is built from 15 residues. V dropped 2 bases and J dropped 2 bases, with 12 bases sitting between them. The CDR3 here is CASSLPGAPQETQYF. DNA for the CDR3: TGTGCCAGCAGTTTACCGGGGGCCCCTCAAGAGACCCAGTACTTC.

This clonotype was seen more than once but under ten times. The chain carries TRBV6-2 or TRBV6-3 and TRBJ2-2, with D tentatively TRBD2 (5 bases). V lost 7 bases and J 5 bases, leaving 11 bases between the germline ends. CDR1 MNHEY and CDR2 SVGEGT come from the germline V gene. The CDR3 loop spans 13 amino acids. CDR3 coding DNA: TGTGCCAGCAACCGGGATGTGACCGGGGAGCTGTTTTTT. This encodes CASNRDVTGELFF.

This chain joins TRBV6-2 or TRBV6-3 and TRBJ1-1, with D possibly TRBD1 on 5 matching bases. The germline V gene has CDR1 MNHEY and CDR2 SVGEGT. The CDR3 is 18 residues long. V was cut by 0 bases and J by 1 base, with 18 bases left in between. CDR3 loop: CASSYSIWGRGRNTEAFF. CDR3 sequence (DNA): TGTGCCAGCAGTTACTCGATCTGGGGAAGGGGACGGAACACTGAAGCTTTCTTT.

The rearrangement uses TRBV20-1 and TRBJ1-3, with TRBD1 matching over 7 bases. CDR3 size: 13 residues. The junction had 4 bases not matched to a gene; V was cut back by 6 bases and J by 2 bases. CDR1 is DFQATT, CDR2 SNEGSKA, per germline (reference sequence). The CDR3 DNA follows: TGCAGTGCCAACAGGGGTACTGGAAACACCATATATTTT. It translates to CSANRGTGNTIYF.

V is TRBV9 and J is TRBJ1-1; no firm D call. Germline assignment: CDR1 SGDLS and CDR2 YYNGEE. CDR3 size: 15 residues. V was shortened by 0 bases and J by 2 bases, with 11 bases between the two germline ends. CDR3: CASSVDVTANTEAFF. CDR3 DNA: TGTGCCAGCAGCGTAGATGTAACAGCTAACACTGAAGCTTTCTTT.

This clonotype has just a few counts. The chain is built from TRBV6-1 and TRBJ1-5; D is ambiguous. From germline, CDR1 is MNHNS and CDR2 SASEGT. This CDR3 comprises 15 residues. Trimming stripped 6 bases from V and 4 bases from J, with 16 bases between. This chain's CDR3 is CASRIIHWDNQPQHF. CDR3 DNA sequence: TGTGCCAGCAGGATCATCCACTGGGATAATCAGCCCCAGCATTTT.

The chain joins TRBV7-9 to TRBJ1-1; 10 bases align to TRBD1. Looked up from germline, CDR1 is SEHNR and CDR2 is FQNEAQ (reference sequence). The CDR3 consists of 14 residues. J was trimmed by 5 bases and V by 4 bases; bases with no gene match: 4. CDR3 DNA: TGTGCCAGCAGCTGGACAGGGGGTTTGACTGAAGCTTTCTTT. Encoded protein: CASSWTGGLTEAFF.

The chain is built from TRBV6-5 and TRBJ2-3; TRBD2 agrees at 8 bases. Germline values: CDR1 MNHEY, CDR2 SVGAGI. The V and J ends lost 7 bases and 6 bases, in that order; junction bases with no gene match: 12. The CDR3 sequence is 15 residues long. Written as DNA, the CDR3 is TGTGCCAGCACCCGGACGGGGGGGGAGCGGGATACGCAGTATTTT. This gives the protein CASTRTGGERDTQYF.